This is a list of T cell receptor beta chains from one sample in a study of blood T cell repertoires in COVID-19. TCRdb's table, derived via immunoSEQ multiplex PCR, lists solely in-frame clones and lacks some. The sample holds fewer than 200,000 clones, 70% to 85% seen once. Material: peripheral blood. The receptors were gathered from a woman aged 80 or older with acute or convalescent COVID-19. Each CDR3 is given with its conserved first and last residue. The D gene is left open where the match is weak. Rows give clone size only sometimes, using once, few, many, or a class for an expanded clone.

V gene	D gene	clone size	J gene	CDR3 protein	CDR3 DNA
TRBV11-3	TRBD2	-	TRBJ2-5	CASSLGREALETQYF	TGTGCCAGCAGCTTAGGGCGGGAGGCGTTGGAGACCCAGTACTTC
TRBV9	TRBD2	-	TRBJ2-1	CASSVGNSGGYNEQFF	TGTGCCAGCAGCGTAGGTAATAGCGGGGGTTACAATGAGCAGTTCTTC
TRBV11-2	-	-	TRBJ1-5	CASSQGQAPQHF	TGTGCCAGCAGCCAAGGACAAGCGCCCCAGCATTTT
TRBV30	TRBD1	-	TRBJ1-2	CAFTGGTDYGYTF	TGTGCCTTCACAGGGGGCACGGACTATGGCTACACCTTC
TRBV7-2	-	-	TRBJ1-2	CASSLWAGAGYTF	TGTGCCAGCAGCTTATGGGCGGGGGCCGGCTACACCTTC
TRBV10-1	TRBD2	-	TRBJ2-2	CASTLSPTSGRNTGELFF	TGCGCCAGCACCCTCTCCCCTACTAGCGGGAGGAACACCGGGGAGCTGTTTTTT
TRBV7-9	TRBD1	-	TRBJ1-2	CASNGQGFRGYTF	TGTGCCAGCAACGGACAGGGGTTTCGTGGCTACACCTTC
TRBV5-1	TRBD1	-	TRBJ1-1	CASSFRDRWTEAFF	TGCGCCAGCAGCTTCCGGGACAGGTGGACTGAAGCTTTCTTT
TRBV12-3/TRBV12-4	-	-	TRBJ1-5	CASSFGNQPQHF	TGTGCCAGCAGTTTCGGGAATCAGCCCCAGCATTTT
TRBV4-3	-	few	TRBJ2-2	CASSQDSGVAGELFF	TGCGCCAGCAGCCAAGACTCGGGGGTGGCCGGGGAGCTGTTTTTT
TRBV6-2/TRBV6-3	TRBD2	-	TRBJ2-5	CASSPRTSGGETQYF	TGTGCCAGCAGTCCACGGACTAGCGGGGGAGAGACCCAGTACTTC
TRBV5-5	TRBD1	-	TRBJ1-5	CASSWGTGSNQPQHF	TGTGCCAGCAGCTGGGGGACAGGGAGCAATCAGCCCCAGCATTTT
TRBV24-1	TRBD1	-	TRBJ1-1	CATSDPPHRGGNTEAFF	TGTGCCACCAGTGACCCTCCACACAGGGGGGGGAACACTGAAGCTTTCTTT
TRBV5-1	TRBD1	-	TRBJ1-3	CASSLEGQGNTIYF	TGCGCCAGCAGCTTGGAGGGACAGGGGAACACCATATATTTT
TRBV5-1	-	-	TRBJ2-5	CASSLGPESGQETQYF	TGCGCCAGCAGCTTGGGCCCCGAAAGCGGACAAGAGACCCAGTACTTC
TRBV4-1	TRBD1	-	TRBJ2-3	CASSPRGQGGTDTQYF	TGCGCCAGCAGCCCACGGGGACAGGGAGGGACAGATACGCAGTATTTT
TRBV6-5	-	once	TRBJ1-2	CATGGSHNYGYTF	TGTGCCACGGGAGGGTCCCATAACTATGGCTACACCTTC
TRBV6-5	-	-	TRBJ1-6	CASSRSLVRTPLHF	TGTGCCAGCAGCCGGTCCTTGGTGAGGACACCCCTCCACTTT
TRBV30	-	-	TRBJ1-1	CAWSLQGSTEAFF	TGTGCCTGGAGTCTTCAGGGAAGCACTGAAGCTTTCTTT
TRBV15	TRBD2	-	TRBJ2-1	CATSRERGGHRSHEQFF	TGTGCCACCAGCAGAGAACGGGGGGGACATCGGTCTCATGAGCAGTTCTTC
TRBV19	-	-	TRBJ1-2	CASTDQGIGGYTF	TGTGCCAGTACCGATCAGGGGATTGGAGGCTACACCTTC
TRBV19	TRBD2	-	TRBJ2-3	CASSITSGGADTQYF	TGTGCCAGTAGTATAACTAGCGGGGGGGCAGATACGCAGTATTTT
TRBV5-1	TRBD1	-	TRBJ1-1	CASSPTGVATDTEAFF	TGCGCCAGCAGCCCCACAGGGGTGGCGACGGACACTGAAGCTTTCTTT
TRBV11-2	-	once	TRBJ1-4	CASSSPATNEKLFF	TGTGCCAGCAGCTCCCCTGCAACTAATGAAAAACTGTTTTTT
TRBV7-9	TRBD1	-	TRBJ1-4	CASSASGTGKSHRWFF	TGTGCCAGCAGCGCCTCCGGGACAGGGAAATCGCATCGGTGGTTTTTT
TRBV30	-	-	TRBJ2-3	CAWSVGGTTDTQYF	TGTGCCTGGAGTGTTGGGGGGACCACAGATACGCAGTATTTT
TRBV2	TRBD2	once	TRBJ2-1	CASGGLAGYNEQFF	TGTGCCAGTGGGGGGCTAGCGGGCTACAATGAGCAGTTCTTC
TRBV3-1/TRBV3-2	TRBD2	-	TRBJ2-1	CASSLTTGLAGGPSRQFF	TGTGCCAGCAGCCTCACGACGGGACTAGCGGGAGGTCCGAGTAGGCAGTTCTTC
TRBV19	-	-	TRBJ1-1	CASSQAGATIMNTEAFF	TGTGCCAGTAGTCAAGCGGGGGCGACTATAATGAACACTGAAGCTTTCTTT
TRBV19	-	-	TRBJ1-5	CASIQNRGSNQPQHF	TGTGCCAGTATTCAAAACCGGGGAAGCAATCAGCCCCAGCATTTT
TRBV30	-	-	TRBJ1-5	CACQGGNNQPQHF	TGTGCTTGTCAGGGAGGGAACAATCAGCCCCAGCATTTT
TRBV27	TRBD1	-	TRBJ2-2	CASSPRGLTGELFF	TGTGCCAGCAGTCCCAGGGGGCTCACCGGGGAGCTGTTTTTT
TRBV7-2	TRBD1	-	TRBJ1-3	CASSPVGTGASGNTIYF	TGTGCCAGCAGCCCAGTAGGGACAGGGGCCTCTGGAAACACCATATATTTT
TRBV7-2	-	-	TRBJ2-1	CASSLISYEQFF	TGTGCCAGCAGCTTAATTTCATATGAGCAGTTCTTC
TRBV6-5	TRBD2	-	TRBJ2-2	CASSPRGGGELFF	TGTGCCAGCAGTCCCCGGGGGGGTGGGGAGCTGTTTTTT
TRBV5-1	TRBD2	-	TRBJ2-7	CASSRELIRTSGFSYEQYF	TGCGCCAGCAGCCGAGAACTTATTAGGACTAGCGGCTTCTCCTACGAGCAGTACTTC
TRBV5-1	-	-	TRBJ2-7	CASSLVGRAYEQYF	TGCGCCAGCAGCTTGGTAGGCAGGGCCTACGAGCAGTACTTC
TRBV2	-	-	TRBJ1-2	CASSDRGDGYTF	TGTGCCAGCAGTGACAGGGGCGATGGCTACACCTTC
TRBV18	-	-	TRBJ1-6	CASSPTPEVSPLHF	TGTGCCAGCTCACCCACCCCGGAGGTTTCACCCCTCCACTTT
TRBV5-1	-	-	TRBJ2-1	CASSLGGISYNEQFF	TGCGCCAGCAGCTTGGGCGGTATATCCTACAATGAGCAGTTCTTC
TRBV29-1	TRBD1	-	TRBJ1-5	CSVELGTGINQPQHF	TGCAGCGTTGAATTGGGGACAGGGATCAATCAGCCCCAGCATTTT
TRBV30	TRBD1	-	TRBJ1-1	CAWGRGLNTEAFF	TGTGCCTGGGGGAGGGGGCTTAACACTGAAGCTTTCTTT